Described below is a single T cell receptor (beta chain) sequence and its context. Its antigen is currently unknown. These data originate in a study of cytomegalovirus exposure and HLA in healthy donors. The PCR used 60 Vbeta and 13 Jbeta primers. Authors' processing steps: It was a later analysis that counted about 80 million unique TCR beta chains, of which around 11 million were shared. The data were produced by immunoSEQ multiplex PCR, yet TCRdb's version contains in-frame clones alone and is incomplete. The DNA was the basis for D and trimming; V, J and clone size are from that table. The sample consists of roughly 80,000 clones, about 80% of them appearing once. Study-level findings and limits: The majority of CMV-associated TCR beta chains were reported as apparently HLA-restricted in a later analysis. Later analysis suggested links between common viral pathogens and several top significant clusters. The investigators catalogued 150 or so TCR beta chains as cytomegalovirus-associated.

The source material was PBMCs. The sequence came from a man in his fifties or sixties in good health and CMV-seropositive.

CDR3 loop: CASRAGGAGSYEQYF. In nucleotides, the CDR3 is TGTGCCAGTAGGGCGGGGGGGGCTGGGTCCTACGAGCAGTACTTC. The gene calls are TRBV19 and TRBJ2-7; 9 nucleotides match TRBD2. There are 15 residues in the CDR3. Trimming at V came to 6 bases and at J to 1 base, leaving 7 bases not matched to a gene. Germline CDR1 LNHDA, CDR2 SQIVND (reference sequence). The variable domain in full, completed from reference TRBV19 and TRBJ2-7, reads DGGITQSPKYLFRKEGQNVTLSCEQNLNHDAMYWYRQDPGQGLRLIYYSQIVNDFQKGDIAEGYSVSREKKESFPLTVTSAQKNPTAFYLCASRAGGAGSYEQYFGPGTRLTVT.